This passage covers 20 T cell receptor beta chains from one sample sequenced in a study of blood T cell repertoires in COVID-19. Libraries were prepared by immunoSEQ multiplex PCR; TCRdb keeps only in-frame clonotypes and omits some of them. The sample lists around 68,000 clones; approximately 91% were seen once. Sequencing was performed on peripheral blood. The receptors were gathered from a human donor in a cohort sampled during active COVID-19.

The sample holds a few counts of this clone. CDR3 protein: CATSAGVAKNIQYF. In DNA, the CDR3 is TGTGCCACCAGTGCGGGGGTGGCCAAAAACATTCAGTACTTC. The chain employs TRBV15 and TRBJ2-4; 7 bases align to TRBD2. The V segment lost 6 bases and the J segment 1 base; nucleotides outside the gene matches: 3. Germline CDR1 is LNHNV and CDR2 is YYDKDF (reference sequence). The CDR3 consists of 14 residues.

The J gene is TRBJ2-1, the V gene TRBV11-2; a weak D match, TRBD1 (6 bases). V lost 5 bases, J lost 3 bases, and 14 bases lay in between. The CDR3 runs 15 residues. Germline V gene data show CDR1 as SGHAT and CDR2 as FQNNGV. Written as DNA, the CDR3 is TGTGCCAGCAGCGACAAGGACAGTTACTACAATGAGCAGTTCTTC. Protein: CASSDKDSYYNEQFF.

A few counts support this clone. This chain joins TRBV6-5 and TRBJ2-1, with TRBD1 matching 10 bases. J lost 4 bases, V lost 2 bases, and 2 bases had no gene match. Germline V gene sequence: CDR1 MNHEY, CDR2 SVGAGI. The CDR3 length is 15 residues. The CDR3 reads CASSYPDRGYNEQFF. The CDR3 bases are TGTGCCAGCAGTTACCCGGACAGGGGGTACAATGAGCAGTTCTTC.

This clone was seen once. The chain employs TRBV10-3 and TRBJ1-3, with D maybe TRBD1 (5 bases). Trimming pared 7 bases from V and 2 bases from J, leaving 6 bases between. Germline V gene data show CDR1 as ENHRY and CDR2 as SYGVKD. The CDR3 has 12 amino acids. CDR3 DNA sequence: TGTGCCATCACAGGGCCTGGAAACACCATATATTTT. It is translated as CAITGPGNTIYF.

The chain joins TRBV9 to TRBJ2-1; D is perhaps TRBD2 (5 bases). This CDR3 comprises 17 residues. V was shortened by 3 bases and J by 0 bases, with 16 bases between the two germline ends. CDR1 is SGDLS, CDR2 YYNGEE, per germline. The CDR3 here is CASSAGRGWSSYNEQFF. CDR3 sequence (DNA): TGTGCCAGCAGCGCGGGAAGAGGCTGGAGCTCCTACAATGAGCAGTTCTTC.

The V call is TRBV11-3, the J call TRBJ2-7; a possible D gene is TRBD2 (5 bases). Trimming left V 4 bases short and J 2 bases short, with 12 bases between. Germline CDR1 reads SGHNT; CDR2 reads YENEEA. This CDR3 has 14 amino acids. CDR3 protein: CASSSGMGTYEQYF. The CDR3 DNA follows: TGTGCCAGCAGCTCCGGGATGGGGACCTACGAGCAGTACTTC.

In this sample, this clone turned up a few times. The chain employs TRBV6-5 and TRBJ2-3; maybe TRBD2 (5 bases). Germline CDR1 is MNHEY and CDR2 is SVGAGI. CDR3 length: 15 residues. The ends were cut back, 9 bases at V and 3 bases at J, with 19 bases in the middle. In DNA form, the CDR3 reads TGTGCCAGTACGGACTCTTCCCTTTATACAGATACGCAGTATTTT. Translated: CASTDSSLYTDTQYF.

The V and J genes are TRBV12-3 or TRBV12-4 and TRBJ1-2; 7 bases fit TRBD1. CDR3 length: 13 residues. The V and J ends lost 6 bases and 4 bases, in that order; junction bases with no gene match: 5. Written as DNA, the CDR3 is TGTGCCAGCAGCCCTGGGACAGTCTATGGCTACACCTTC. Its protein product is CASSPGTVYGYTF.

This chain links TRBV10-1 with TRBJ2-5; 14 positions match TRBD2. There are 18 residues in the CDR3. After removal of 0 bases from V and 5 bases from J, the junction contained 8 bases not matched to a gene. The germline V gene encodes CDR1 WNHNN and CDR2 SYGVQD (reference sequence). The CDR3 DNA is TGCGCCAGCAGTGAGTCGCGACTAGCGGGAGGGCCTCATGAGACCCAGTACTTC. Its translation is CASSESRLAGGPHETQYF.

CDR3 residues: CASSTSTGGTDTQYF. The CDR3, as DNA: TGTGCCAGCAGCACGTCGACAGGGGGGACAGATACGCAGTATTTT. The chain employs TRBV7-2 and TRBJ2-3; TRBD1 matches 9 bases. Per germline, CDR1 SGHTA and CDR2 FQGNSA. V shed 5 bases, J shed 3 bases, and the junction held 6 bases outside the gene matches. The CDR3 sequence is 15 residues long.

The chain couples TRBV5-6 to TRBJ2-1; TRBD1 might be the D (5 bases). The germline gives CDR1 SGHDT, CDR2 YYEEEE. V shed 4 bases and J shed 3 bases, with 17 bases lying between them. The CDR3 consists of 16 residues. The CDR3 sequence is CASSIPGGASYNEQFF. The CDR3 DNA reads TGTGCCAGCAGCATCCCCGGTGGGGCTAGCTACAATGAGCAGTTCTTC.

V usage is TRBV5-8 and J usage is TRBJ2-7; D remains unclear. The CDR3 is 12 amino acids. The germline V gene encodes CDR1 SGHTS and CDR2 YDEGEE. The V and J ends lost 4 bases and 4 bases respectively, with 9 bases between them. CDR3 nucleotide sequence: TGTGCCAGCAGCCGGGTTTGGTACGAGCAGTACTTC. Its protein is CASSRVWYEQYF.

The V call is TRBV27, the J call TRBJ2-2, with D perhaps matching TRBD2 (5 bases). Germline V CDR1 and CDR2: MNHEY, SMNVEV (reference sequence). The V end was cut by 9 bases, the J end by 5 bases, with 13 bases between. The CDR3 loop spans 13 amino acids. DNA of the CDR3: TGTGCCAGTACTAGTCGGAGGACCGGGGAGCTGTTTTTT. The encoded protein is CASTSRRTGELFF.

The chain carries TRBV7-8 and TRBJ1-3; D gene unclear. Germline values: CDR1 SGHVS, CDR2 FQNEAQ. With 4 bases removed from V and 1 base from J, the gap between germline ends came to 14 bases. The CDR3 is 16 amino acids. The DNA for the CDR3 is TGTGCCAGCAGCTCCCCCAGACACCCATCTGGAAACACCATATATTTT. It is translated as CASSSPRHPSGNTIYF.

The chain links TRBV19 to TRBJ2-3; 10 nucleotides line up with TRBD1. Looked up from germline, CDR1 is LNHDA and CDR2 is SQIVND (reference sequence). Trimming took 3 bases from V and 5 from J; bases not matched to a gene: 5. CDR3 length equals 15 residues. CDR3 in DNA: TGTGCCAGTAGTATGGGACAGGGGAGAAGAGATACGCAGTATTTT. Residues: CASSMGQGRRDTQYF.

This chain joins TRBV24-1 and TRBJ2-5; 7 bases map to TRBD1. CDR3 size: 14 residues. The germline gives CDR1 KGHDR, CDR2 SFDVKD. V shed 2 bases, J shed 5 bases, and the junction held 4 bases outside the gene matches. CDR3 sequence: CATSDSRGIETQYF. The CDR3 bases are TGTGCCACCAGTGATTCCAGGGGGATCGAGACCCAGTACTTC.

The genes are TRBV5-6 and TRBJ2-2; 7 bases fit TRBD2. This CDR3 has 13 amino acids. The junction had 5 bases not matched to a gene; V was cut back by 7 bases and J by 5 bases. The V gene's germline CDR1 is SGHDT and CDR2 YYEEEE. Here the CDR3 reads CASSQLATGELFF. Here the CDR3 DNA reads TGTGCCAGCTCTCAACTAGCGACCGGGGAGCTGTTTTTT.

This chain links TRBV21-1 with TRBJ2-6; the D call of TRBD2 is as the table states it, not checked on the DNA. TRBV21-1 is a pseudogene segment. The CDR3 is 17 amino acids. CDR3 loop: CASSKGGAGEGANVLTF. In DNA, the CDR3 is TGTGCCAGCAGCAAAGGCGGGGCAGGAGAAGGGGCCAACGTCCTGACTTTC.

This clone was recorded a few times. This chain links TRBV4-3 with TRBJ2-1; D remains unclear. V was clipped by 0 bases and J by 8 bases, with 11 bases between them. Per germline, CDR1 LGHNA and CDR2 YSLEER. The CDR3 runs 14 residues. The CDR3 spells CASSQDRTTDEQFF. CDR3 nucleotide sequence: TGCGCCAGCAGCCAAGATCGCACTACCGATGAGCAGTTCTTC.

CDR3 sequence (DNA): TGTGTCAGAAGCCGTTCTTGGCACGAGCAGTACTTC. This encodes CVRSRSWHEQYF. The rearrangement joins TRBV7-5 to TRBJ2-7; TRBD1, the D gene given by the table, was not confirmed from the DNA. TRBV7-5 is flagged as a pseudogene. This CDR3 is built from 12 residues.